This TCR beta chain was observed in a study of T cells after yellow fever vaccination. This CDR3 is 14 amino acids long. The germline gives CDR1 SEHNR, CDR2 FQNEAQ (reference sequence). Deletions cut 1 base from V and 4 bases from J, with 9 bases between. In TCRdb, the 5' RACE reads were re-called with MiXCR into one record per CDR3 protein. The table includes hundreds of thousands of distinct CDR3 sequences, 3.6% detected once. This clonotype was recorded many times. The chain couples TRBV7-9 to TRBJ2-3, with a tentative D call TRBD2 (5 bases). The material was PBMCs, obtained on the day of the yellow fever booster vaccination. The receptor's source is a man between 18 and 35 years old who received the YFV17D yellow fever vaccine. This CDR3 reads CASSLEGLSDTQYF. The CDR3, as DNA: TGTGCCAGCAGCTTAGAAGGACTTTCAGATACGCAGTATTTT.